The entry that follows covers one TCR beta chain sequence. What this receptor recognizes is not known. No clone much larger than this one lies a single base away; base qualities are absent. These data come from a study of blood T cell repertoires in COVID-19 (dated by TCRdb to 2020 to 2022). About the investigation overall: Samples covering the acute and convalescent phases of COVID-19 were provided by collaborators in the United States, Italy and Spain. The material from the prospective study consisted of cDNA or gDNA derived from T cells, B-cell-depleted T cells, or PBMCs. Deeply sampled blood TCRbeta repertoires from subjects exposed to, actively infected with, or recovered from COVID-19 were included in the dataset. The repertoires were released in a freely available public database intended as a resource for research on the immune response to SARS-CoV-2. The samples were drawn from two sources: the first 160 participants of the ongoing ImmuneRACE study, and over 1,000 subjects contributed by 6 global collaborators. Nearly every sample came with metadata listing a de-identified subject ID, COVID-19 status, age in years and sex. Where available, HLA class I and class II types were obtained from metadata supplied by the sample provider rather than from assay-based typing.

TCRbeta CDR3 regions were amplified from genomic DNA by means of the immunoSEQ Assay, a bias-controlled multiplex PCR. The authors' pipeline ran thus. Nucleated cell counts per sample were estimated from amplification of reference gene primers within the assay. To quantify the absolute abundance of each unique TCRbeta CDR3 rearrangement, sequence reads were collapsed and filtered. For each sample, productive Simpson clonality was calculated as the square root of Simpson's diversity index across productive rearrangements. Imported from immuneACCESS, the table was reduced by TCRdb to in-frame sequences with V and J called. These copies leave out some clones; in studies compared against another copy, an unresolved V gene accounts for under half, and the cause of the remainder is not known. D and trimming come from the DNA, and the V and J calls and clone size come from that table. The sample records about 60,000 clones, approximately 82% of which are singletons. Of the sample, roughly 3.5% is held by the ten largest clones.

General conclusions and limits of the study: Clinical and demographic metadata were provided uncurated, with the amount varying by source and participant.

CDR1 SQVTM and CDR2 ANQGSEA are derived from the germline V gene. The CDR3 runs 13 amino acids, cysteine and phenylalanine included. Only the CDR3 DNA stays, 39 bases, in frame from base 1. V loses 4 bases of germline sequence and J loses 5 bases, and the interval between the two ends is 12 bases. Whole blood was collected in K2EDTA tubes by collaborating institutions according to the institutions' own protocols. For TCRbeta analysis, collaborator samples were shipped as frozen whole blood, as isolated PBMCs, or as DNA extracted from either sample type. This receptor was obtained from a man aged 55 to 70 with acute or convalescent COVID-19. Sequencing was done on a sample of peripheral blood. In this chain, TRBV29-1 is recombined with TRBJ2-1; possibly the D gene is TRBD2, per 6 matching bases. This receptor carries the CDR3 CSVGRGWDNEQFF. DNA sequence: TGCAGCGTTGGGCGGGGCTGGGACAATGAGCAGTTCTTC.